This T cell receptor beta chain was sequenced in a study of cytomegalovirus exposure and HLA in healthy donors. This clone was picked up one time. Its antigen is unknown. Vbeta (60) and Jbeta (13) primers were used in the PCR. Sequencing was performed with immunoSEQ multiplex PCR; in TCRdb, only in-frame clones are kept and a portion is missing. The sample shows 300,000 or so clones, almost 85% of them seen only once. V was cut by 5 bases and J by 2 bases, with 13 bases left in between. The CDR3 is 15 residues long. The germline V gene encodes CDR1 SNHLY and CDR2 FYNNEI. Study-level points and caveats: A later analysis appeared to link common viral pathogens to several of the most significant clusters.

The rearrangement links TRBV2 to TRBJ2-1; D gene ambiguous. The specimen was PBMCs. This clonotype was sampled from a woman between 40 and 55 years old in good health and CMV-seropositive. The CDR3, as DNA: TGTGCCAGCAGTCAAGACAAGTACGCCTACAATGAGCAGTTCTTC. It encodes CASSQDKYAYNEQFF.